This T cell receptor beta chain was observed in a study of blood T cell repertoires in COVID-19. Whole-study context: Acute and convalescent COVID-19 specimens originated in the United States, Italy and Spain. PBMCs, B-cell-depleted T cells, or T cells provided the cDNA or gDNA that made up the material.

CDR3 size: 13 residues. The germline V and J ends were trimmed by 5 bases and 13 bases, with 18 bases remaining between them. CDR1 and CDR2 (germline): MNHEY, SVGAGI. In the authors' workflow: By means of reference gene primer amplification, nucleated cell counts were estimated. Generated by immunoSEQ multiplex PCR, the TCRdb table keeps only in-frame clones and is missing some. That table gives V, J and clone size, and the DNA gave D and trimming. The table shows 46,000 or so clones, with roughly nine tenths occurring only once. The J gene is TRBJ2-1, the V gene TRBV6-5, with D possibly matching TRBD2 (5 bases). The source material was peripheral blood. This receptor was taken from a man aged 55-75 years with active or convalescent COVID-19. The CDR3 region has the DNA TGTGCCAGCAGTCCTACAACTAGTGTGGAACAGTTCTTC. It yields the protein CASSPTTSVEQFF.